These T cell receptor beta chains were read from a single sample in a study of cytomegalovirus exposure and HLA in healthy donors. Some clones are missing from TCRdb's copy, which holds only in-frame ones; the method was immunoSEQ multiplex PCR. Here the sample spans 100,000 to 150,000 clones, about three quarters being singletons. The sequenced material came from PBMCs. These receptors were taken from a woman aged 25 to 39 in good health and CMV-seronegative. Each CDR3 is given with its conserved first and last residue. A D gene is named only where the DNA matches it firmly. For some rows the clone size is stated as once, few or many, or as a class when expanded; others skip it.

- - TRBJ2-1 TRBV7-6 CASSLGQYNEQFF TGTGCCAGCAGCTTAGGACAGTACAATGAGCAGTTCTTC
- - TRBJ2-7 TRBV7-2 CASSLQGPLGEQYF TGTGCCAGCAGTCTACAGGGCCCCTTGGGGGAGCAGTACTTC
- - TRBJ1-1 TRBV11-3 CASSLEYSTEAFF TGTGCCAGCAGCTTAGAGTACAGTACTGAAGCTTTCTTT
TRBD1 - TRBJ1-1 TRBV5-4 CASSTLSDRGEAFF TGTGCCAGCAGCACTCTGTCCGACAGGGGTGAAGCTTTCTTT
TRBD1 few TRBJ2-7 TRBV28 CAQDRGPNPSYEQYF TGTGCCCAGGACAGGGGGCCCAACCCTTCCTACGAGCAGTACTTC
TRBD1 few TRBJ2-3 TRBV27 CASSFEGGGNTQYF TGTGCCAGCAGTTTTGAAGGGGGCGGAAATACGCAGTATTTT
- few TRBJ1-3 TRBV19 CASSRGYSGNTIYF TGTGCCAGTAGCAGGGGCTACTCTGGAAACACCATATATTTT
- - TRBJ1-4 TRBV19 CASSNYDWGLGDEKLFF TGTGCCAGTAGTAACTACGACTGGGGCTTGGGCGATGAAAAACTGTTTTTT
- - TRBJ2-7 TRBV5-6 CASSAVQGKDEQYF TGTGCCAGCAGCGCGGTACAGGGAAAAGACGAGCAGTACTTC
- few TRBJ2-7 TRBV15 CATSSRDGGEQYF TGTGCCACCAGCAGCCGAGACGGCGGCGAGCAGTACTTC
- - TRBJ1-3 TRBV2 CASSPGAGNTIYF TGTGCCAGCAGTCCGGGGGCTGGAAACACCATATATTTT
- - TRBJ2-7 TRBV5-1 CASSLDERPHF TGCGCCAGCAGCTTGGATGAGCGGCCCCACTTC
- - TRBJ1-4 TRBV2 CASRKDSATNEKLFF TGTGCCAGCAGGAAGGACTCTGCAACTAATGAAAAACTGTTTTTT
- once TRBJ2-6 TRBV4-3 CASSQVPTGFFSGANVLTF TGCGCCAGCAGCCAAGTCCCGACAGGCTTCTTCTCTGGGGCCAACGTCCTGACTTTC
- once TRBJ1-6 TRBV4-1 CASSQGTANNSPLHF TGCGCCAGCAGCCAAGGGACAGCAAATAATTCACCCCTCCACTTT
- few TRBJ2-5 TRBV6-5 CASRLFQGEVETQYF TGTGCCAGCAGGTTATTCCAGGGGGAGGTTGAGACCCAGTACTTC
TRBD2 - TRBJ2-7 TRBV11-2 CASSPGLAGGEQYF TGTGCCAGCAGCCCGGGACTAGCGGGAGGCGAGCAGTACTTC
- - TRBJ1-2 TRBV6-1 CASSEPGNIGYTF TGTGCCAGCAGTGAACCGGGAAATATTGGCTACACCTTC
- once TRBJ2-1 TRBV20-1 CSAMEGEQFF TGCAGTGCTATGGAGGGTGAGCAGTTCTTC
TRBD1 - TRBJ1-1 TRBV29-1 CSVDRGHIAEAFF TGCAGCGTTGACAGGGGGCATATCGCTGAAGCTTTCTTT
- - TRBJ2-7 TRBV7-9 CASSYGQNAYEQCF TGTGCCAGCAGCTACGGACAGAACGCCTACGAGCAGTGCTTC
- - TRBJ1-2 TRBV2 CASRGQGAPTNYGYTF TGTGCCAGCAGAGGTCAGGGTGCCCCCACTAACTATGGCTACACCTTC
TRBD2 - TRBJ2-3 TRBV9 CASSVGVSGSPDTQYF TGTGCCAGCAGCGTAGGGGTTAGCGGGAGTCCAGATACGCAGTATTTT
- - TRBJ2-3 TRBV5-6 CASSSGSPSTDTQYF TGTGCCAGCAGCTCCGGGAGTCCCTCCACAGATACGCAGTATTTT
TRBD1 - TRBJ1-2 TRBV4-1 CASSSPAGTGVRNYGYTF TGCGCCAGCAGCTCACCCGCCGGGACAGGGGTTAGAAACTATGGCTACACCTTC
TRBD2 once TRBJ2-1 TRBV2 CASSGLAGGEQFF TGTGCCAGCAGCGGACTAGCGGGGGGTGAGCAGTTCTTC
TRBD1 - TRBJ2-1 TRBV7-2 CASSQQGDEQFF TGTGCCAGCAGCCAACAGGGGGATGAGCAGTTCTTC